This T cell receptor (beta chain) was captured by sequencing in a study of control samples from healthy donors and cancer patients. TCRdb's copy holds only in-frame clones and misses some; the assay was immunoSEQ multiplex PCR. The sample yields 150,000 or so clones, over 90% seen once. For this clone: The junction and the germline gene differ at one end; a read error may be behind it.

CDR1 is DFQATT and CDR2 is SNEGSKA in the germline V gene (reference sequence). This CDR3 comprises 11 residues. The sequenced sample was blood. The chain uses TRBV20-1 and TRBJ2-1; D is unresolved. This receptor was taken from a man aged 45 to 65 in good health. This chain's CDR3 is CSASPYIEQFF. The DNA for the CDR3 is TGCAGTGCTAGTCCCTACATTGAGCAGTTCTTC.